The 27 T cell receptor beta chains in this list originate from one sample, sequenced in a study of T cells after yellow fever vaccination. TCRdb reanalysed the 5' RACE reads using MiXCR and keeps one entry per CDR3 protein. The profile shows 450,000 to 550,000 distinct CDR3 sequences, over 15% of them singletons. Material: PBMCs, obtained 15 days after the yellow fever booster vaccination. These receptors came from a man aged 30 to 45 who received the YFV17D yellow fever vaccine.

This clonotype showed up many times. The rearrangement links TRBV5-1 to TRBJ1-4, with D tentatively TRBD1 (6 bases). The ends were cut back, 4 bases at V and 7 bases at J, with 20 bases in the middle. Germline CDR1 SGHRS, CDR2 YFSETQ. The CDR3 spans 16 residues. The CDR3 DNA sequence: TGCGCCAGCAGCCCGGGGGGCGTCCCAGGCGGTGAAAAACTGTTTTTT. Its protein is CASSPGGVPGGEKLFF.

This clonotype was seen a handful of times. V usage is TRBV12-3 or TRBV12-4 and J usage is TRBJ2-5; D possibly matches TRBD1 or TRBD2 (5 bases each). Trimming removed 5 bases at V and 5 bases at J, with 15 bases between. The CDR3 has 14 amino acids. Written as DNA, the CDR3 is TGTGCCAGCAGTCCCCGGGGCCGTCGGGAGACCCAGTACTTC. Translated: CASSPRGRRETQYF.

This clonotype was counted a few times. V gene TRBV25-1 combines with J gene TRBJ1-4; D perhaps matches TRBD1 (6 bases). Germline CDR1 is MGHDK and CDR2 is SYGVNS. V lost 3 bases to trimming and J lost 15 bases, with 14 bases between them. The length of the CDR3 is 12 residues. In nucleotides, the CDR3 is TGTGCCAGCAGTGAGAGGAGGGGGTCGGTGTTTTTT. Translated: CASSERRGSVFF.

V and J are TRBV7-8 and TRBJ2-3; unclear D gene. CDR3 length: 14 amino acids. With 0 bases removed from V and 5 bases from J, the gap between germline ends came to 9 bases. Germline loops: CDR1 SGHVS, CDR2 FQNEAQ. The CDR3 region has the DNA TGTGCCAGCAGCTTAGCGCCGACTCGAGATACGCAGTATTTT. The encoded protein is CASSLAPTRDTQYF.

This clonotype was found a few times. The rearrangement joins TRBV7-9 to TRBJ2-5, with a tentative D call TRBD1 (5 bases). The germline V gene encodes CDR1 SEHNR and CDR2 FQNEAQ (reference sequence). The CDR3 is 15 residues long. The V end lost 4 bases, the J end lost 3 bases, and 15 bases lay between the germline ends. The CDR3 region is CASSWGLPPKETQYF. The CDR3 region has the DNA TGTGCCAGCAGCTGGGGCCTCCCCCCAAAAGAGACCCAGTACTTC.

This chain connects TRBV9 to TRBJ2-5; 7 bases are a match to TRBD1. This CDR3 region has 15 residues. J was trimmed by 2 bases and V by 0 bases; bases with no gene match: 4. The V gene's germline CDR1 is SGDLS and CDR2 YYNGEE. DNA for the CDR3: TGTGCCAGCAGCGTAGGAAAGGGACAGCAAGAGACCCAGTACTTC. Amino acid sequence: CASSVGKGQQETQYF. The full variable domain, with the rest looked up from reference TRBV9 and TRBJ2-5, is DSGVTQTPKHLITATGQRVTLRCSPRSGDLSVYWYQQSLDQGLQFLIQYYNGEERAKGNILERFSAQQFPDLHSELNLSSLELGDSALYFCASSVGKGQQETQYFGPGTRLLVL.

This clonotype has only a few counts. The chain is built from TRBV11-2 and TRBJ2-1, with 14 nucleotides matching TRBD2. The trim removed 6 bases at V and 4 bases at J, leaving 5 bases unmatched. The germline gives CDR1 SGHAT, CDR2 FQNNGV. The CDR3 has 16 residues. DNA of the CDR3: TGTGCCAGCAGGACCGGGACTAGCGGGAGATACAATGAGCAGTTCTTC. Protein: CASRTGTSGRYNEQFF.

This clonotype is a singleton in its sample. The gene calls are TRBV20-1 and TRBJ1-2; 9 bases are shared with TRBD1. The ends lost 4 bases at V and 5 bases at J; junction bases unmatched: 2. Per germline, CDR1 DFQATT and CDR2 SNEGSKA (reference sequence). This CDR3 is 12 amino acids long. CDR3 protein: CSATDRGYGYTF. The CDR3 DNA reads as TGCAGTGCTACGGACAGGGGATATGGCTACACCTTC.

V gene TRBV20-1 combines with J gene TRBJ2-1; the match to TRBD2 covers 7 bases. The CDR3 runs to 12 residues. V was clipped by 5 bases and J by 6 bases; unmatched bases: 4. The V gene's germline CDR1 is DFQATT and CDR2 SNEGSKA (reference sequence). CDR3 in DNA: TGCAGTGCTGGGCGGGAGATCAATGAGCAGTTCTTC. Translated, it gives CSAGREINEQFF.

The sample holds many counts of this clonotype. The gene calls are TRBV7-8 and TRBJ2-7; D call uncertain. V lost 0 bases and J lost 2, with 11 bases in between. Germline lookup yields CDR1 SGHVS and CDR2 FQNEAQ. The CDR3 covers 15 residues. The CDR3 region is CASSLAGGSTYEQYF. CDR3 nucleotides: TGTGCCAGCAGCTTAGCAGGCGGTTCCACCTACGAGCAGTACTTC.

The V call is TRBV7-9, the J call TRBJ2-1, with 8 bases lining up with TRBD2. V lost 1 base to trimming and J lost 9 bases; unmatched junction nucleotides: 5. The CDR3 spans 14 residues. Germline assignment: CDR1 SEHNR and CDR2 FQNEAQ (reference sequence). This CDR3 reads CASSLEGLAGEQFF. As DNA, the CDR3 is TGTGCCAGCAGCTTAGAAGGACTAGCAGGTGAGCAGTTCTTC.

The chain joins TRBV13 to TRBJ2-3; no reliable D call. This CDR3 has 14 residues. The germline V gene has CDR1 PRHDT and CDR2 FYEKMQ (reference sequence). V was cut by 0 bases and J by 5 bases, with 9 bases left in between. In nucleotides, the CDR3 is TGTGCCAGCAGCTTAGGAGATATCCAAGATACGCAGTATTTT. This gives the protein CASSLGDIQDTQYF.

The chain has TRBV28 and TRBJ2-1, with a possible D match to TRBD1 (5 bases). CDR3 length: 15 residues. Germline V gene sequence: CDR1 MDHEN, CDR2 SYDVKM. V gave up 5 bases and J gave up 6 bases, with 17 bases separating them. The CDR3 region has the DNA TGTGCCAGCAGTAACTTTGCAGGGTATCCCAATGAGCAGTTCTTC. Translating gives CASSNFAGYPNEQFF.

The V and J genes are TRBV24-1 and TRBJ2-2, with no clear D. The CDR3 is made up of 17 amino acids. CDR1 and CDR2 from the germline V gene are KGHDR and SFDVKD. V lost 4 bases to trimming and J lost 0 bases, with 14 bases between them. CDR3 nucleotide sequence: TGTGCCACCAGTGACCCCGGCCCCCACCCGAACACCGGGGAGCTGTTTTTT. Translation: CATSDPGPHPNTGELFF.

This clonotype was observed a handful of times. The chain is built from TRBV20-1 and TRBJ2-1; 7 nucleotides match TRBD2. This CDR3 comprises 14 residues. V gave up 1 base and J gave up 4 bases; unmatched junction bases: 4. Looked up from germline, CDR1 is DFQATT and CDR2 is SNEGSKA (reference sequence). CDR3 region: CSARGSSGYNEQFF. The CDR3 coding sequence is TGCAGTGCTAGAGGGTCTAGCGGATACAATGAGCAGTTCTTC.

This clonotype was picked up one time. CDR3 amino acids: CSAPPGLGRETQYF. CDR3 in DNA: TGCAGTGCTCCTCCCGGGCTGGGTAGAGAGACCCAGTACTTC. The chain employs TRBV20-1 and TRBJ2-5; D not resolved. Trimming pared 5 bases from V and 4 bases from J, leaving 17 bases between. Germline CDR1 DFQATT, CDR2 SNEGSKA (reference sequence). This CDR3 comprises 14 residues.

This clonotype has more than one count but fewer than ten. V is TRBV9 and J is TRBJ2-4, with 10 positions matching TRBD2. V lost 3 bases and J lost 6; bases outside the gene matches: 6. The CDR3 runs 15 residues. Germline CDR1 and CDR2: SGDLS and YYNGEE. CDR3 coding DNA: TGTGCCAGCAGCGCTCGATCTAGCGGGAGAAACATTCAGTACTTC. Protein sequence: CASSARSSGRNIQYF. The full variable domain, with the rest looked up from reference TRBV9 and TRBJ2-4, is DSGVTQTPKHLITATGQRVTLRCSPRSGDLSVYWYQQSLDQGLQFLIQYYNGEERAKGNILERFSAQQFPDLHSELNLSSLELGDSALYFCASSARSSGRNIQYFGAGTRLSVL.

The chain employs TRBV28 and TRBJ2-4; D is undetermined. This CDR3 is 14 amino acids long. From germline, CDR1 is MDHEN and CDR2 SYDVKM. V gave up 10 bases and J gave up 0 bases, with 13 bases separating them. The CDR3 loop reads CATSYPGAKNIQYF. As DNA, the CDR3 is TGTGCCACCTCTTACCCCGGAGCCAAAAACATTCAGTACTTC.

The chain recombines TRBV7-9 with TRBJ2-1, with D uncertain. V lost 3 bases, J lost 8 bases, and 17 bases lay in between. CDR3 length equals 15 residues. Per the germline V gene, CDR1 is SEHNR and CDR2 is FQNEAQ (reference sequence). CDR3 region: CASSFASPAGDEQFF. CDR3 DNA: TGTGCCAGCAGCTTCGCCTCCCCCGCTGGCGATGAGCAGTTCTTC.

The gene calls are TRBV6-5 and TRBJ2-4; a weak D match, TRBD1 (6 bases). The CDR3 contains 15 residues. Germline V gene data show CDR1 as MNHEY and CDR2 as SVGAGI. The V gene lost 4 bases and the J gene lost 1 base, with 11 bases spanning the gap. The CDR3 nucleotides read TGTGCCAGCAGTTTCAACCAGGGGGCCAAAAACATTCAGTACTTC. It specifies CASSFNQGAKNIQYF.

This clonotype was observed a few times. The chain uses TRBV7-3 and TRBJ2-1; a possible D gene is TRBD2 (5 bases). Germline-derived CDR1 and CDR2 are SGHTA and FQGTGA. The CDR3 loop spans 13 amino acids. V was pared by 0 bases and J by 8 bases, with 8 bases between. The CDR3 nucleotides are TGTGCCAGCAGCTTAACGGGGAGCGATGAGCAGTTCTTC. This codes for CASSLTGSDEQFF.

This clonotype has only a few counts. This chain links TRBV18 with TRBJ1-5; D gene uncertain. The germline V gene encodes CDR1 KGHSH and CDR2 LQKENI. The CDR3 covers 16 residues. Trimming shortened V by 6 bases and J by 1 base, and 16 bases separated the two germline ends. The CDR3 is CASSLRLPGSNQPQHF. CDR3 DNA: TGTGCCAGCTCTCTTCGACTCCCAGGCAGCAATCAGCCCCAGCATTTT. The full variable domain, its missing parts supplied by reference TRBV18 and TRBJ1-5, is NAGVMQNPRHLVRRRGQEARLRCSPMKGHSHVYWYRQLPEEGLKFMVYLQKENIIDESGMPKERFSAEFPKEGPSILRIQQVVRGDSAAYFCASSLRLPGSNQPQHFGDGTRLSIL.

This chain uses TRBV9 with TRBJ2-7; TRBD2 might be the D (6 bases). The germline V gene encodes CDR1 SGDLS and CDR2 YYNGEE. Trimming pared 0 bases from V and 6 bases from J, leaving 13 bases between. The length of the CDR3 is 14 residues. CDR3 nucleotides: TGTGCCAGCAGCGTAGATTGGGGGGATTCCGAGCAGTACTTC. Encoded protein: CASSVDWGDSEQYF.

The J gene is TRBJ1-5, the V gene TRBV6-5; D not certain. CDR1 is MNHEY, CDR2 SVGAGI, per germline. The CDR3 runs to 11 residues. The V end was cut by 6 bases, the J end by 6 bases, with 6 bases between. CDR3 residues: CASRKGQPQHF. CDR3 nucleotide sequence: TGTGCCAGCAGGAAGGGTCAGCCCCAGCATTTT.

This sequence joins TRBV20-1 and TRBJ2-2; possibly TRBD1 for D (6 bases). The CDR3 is 14 residues long. CDR1 DFQATT and CDR2 SNEGSKA come from the germline V gene (reference sequence). V lost 2 bases and J lost 2, with 9 bases in between. This CDR3 reads CSARPGGNTGELFF. Here the CDR3 DNA reads TGCAGTGCTAGACCTGGGGGCAACACCGGGGAGCTGTTTTTT.

In this sample, this clonotype turned up a few times. CDR3 protein: CASSPGQPSSYEQYF. In nucleotides, the CDR3 is TGTGCCAGCAGCCCTGGACAGCCCTCCTCCTACGAGCAGTACTTC. The J gene is TRBJ2-7, the V gene TRBV7-9; tentative D call: TRBD1 (6 bases). The germline V gene encodes CDR1 SEHNR and CDR2 FQNEAQ (reference sequence). V lost 5 bases and J 0 bases, leaving 14 bases between the germline ends. The CDR3 is 15 amino acids.

V usage is TRBV12-3 or TRBV12-4 and J usage is TRBJ1-2; D gene unclear. Trimming left V 5 bases short and J 2 bases short, with 6 bases between. The CDR3 is made up of 12 amino acids. For the CDR3, the DNA is TGTGCCAGCAGTAGAGGGAACTATGGCTACACCTTC. Translating it yields CASSRGNYGYTF.